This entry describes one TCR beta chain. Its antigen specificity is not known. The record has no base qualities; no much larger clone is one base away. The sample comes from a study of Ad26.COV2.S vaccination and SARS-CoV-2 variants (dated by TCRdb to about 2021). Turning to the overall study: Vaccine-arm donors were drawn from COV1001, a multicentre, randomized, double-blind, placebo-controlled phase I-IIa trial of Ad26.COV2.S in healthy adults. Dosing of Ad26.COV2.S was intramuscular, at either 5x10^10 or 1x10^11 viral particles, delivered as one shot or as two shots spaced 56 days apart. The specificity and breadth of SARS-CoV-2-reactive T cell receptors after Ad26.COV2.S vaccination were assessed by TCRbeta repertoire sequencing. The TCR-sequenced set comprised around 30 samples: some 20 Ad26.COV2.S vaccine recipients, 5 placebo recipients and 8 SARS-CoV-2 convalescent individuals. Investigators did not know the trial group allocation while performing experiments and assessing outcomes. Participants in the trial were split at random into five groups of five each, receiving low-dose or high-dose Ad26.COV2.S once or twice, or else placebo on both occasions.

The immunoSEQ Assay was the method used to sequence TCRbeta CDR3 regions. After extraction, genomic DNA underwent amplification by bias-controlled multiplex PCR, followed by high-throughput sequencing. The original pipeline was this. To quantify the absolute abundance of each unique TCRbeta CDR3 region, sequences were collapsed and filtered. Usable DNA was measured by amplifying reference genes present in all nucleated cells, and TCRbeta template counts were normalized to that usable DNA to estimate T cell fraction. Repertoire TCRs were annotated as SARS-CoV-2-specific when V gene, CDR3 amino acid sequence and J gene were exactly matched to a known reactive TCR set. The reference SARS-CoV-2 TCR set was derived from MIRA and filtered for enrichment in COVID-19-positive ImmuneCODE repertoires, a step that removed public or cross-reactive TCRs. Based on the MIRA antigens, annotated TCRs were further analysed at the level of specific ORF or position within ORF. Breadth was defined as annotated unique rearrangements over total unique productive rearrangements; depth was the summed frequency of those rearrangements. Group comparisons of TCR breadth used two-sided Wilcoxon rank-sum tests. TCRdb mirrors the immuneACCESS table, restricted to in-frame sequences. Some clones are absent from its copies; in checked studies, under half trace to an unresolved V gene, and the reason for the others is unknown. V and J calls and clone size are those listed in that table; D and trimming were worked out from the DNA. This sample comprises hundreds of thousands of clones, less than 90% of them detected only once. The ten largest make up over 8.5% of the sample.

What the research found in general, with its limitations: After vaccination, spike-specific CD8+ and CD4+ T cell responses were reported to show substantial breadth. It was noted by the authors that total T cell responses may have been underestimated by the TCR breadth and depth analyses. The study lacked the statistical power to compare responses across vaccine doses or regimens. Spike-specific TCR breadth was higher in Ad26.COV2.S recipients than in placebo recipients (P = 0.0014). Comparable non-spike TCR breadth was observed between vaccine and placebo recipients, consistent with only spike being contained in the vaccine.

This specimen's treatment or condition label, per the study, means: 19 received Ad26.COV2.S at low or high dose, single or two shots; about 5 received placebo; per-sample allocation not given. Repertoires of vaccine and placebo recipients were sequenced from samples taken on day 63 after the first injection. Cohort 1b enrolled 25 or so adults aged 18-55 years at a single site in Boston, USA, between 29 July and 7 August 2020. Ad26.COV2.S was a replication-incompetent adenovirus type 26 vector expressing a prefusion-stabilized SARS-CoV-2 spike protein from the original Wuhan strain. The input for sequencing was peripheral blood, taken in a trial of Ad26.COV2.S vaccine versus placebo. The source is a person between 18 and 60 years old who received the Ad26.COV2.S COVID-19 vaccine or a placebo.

The DNA sequence reads TGTGCCAGCAGCCAACACATAGCGGGGGGGCCAGAGACCCAGTACTTC. Translated, this gives CASSQHIAGGPETQYF. The V gene is TRBV3-1 (or the pseudogene TRBV3-2) and the J gene is TRBJ2-5; TRBD2 agrees with 11 junctional bases. The CDR3 sequence holds 16 residues, the cysteine and phenylalanine included. The DNA shown is the 48-base CDR3, in frame from base 1. Trimmed from V: 2 bases; trimmed from J: 4 bases; junction bases lacking a gene match: 6. Sequences LGHDT (CDR1) and YNNKEL (CDR2) are obtained from the germline V gene (reference sequence).